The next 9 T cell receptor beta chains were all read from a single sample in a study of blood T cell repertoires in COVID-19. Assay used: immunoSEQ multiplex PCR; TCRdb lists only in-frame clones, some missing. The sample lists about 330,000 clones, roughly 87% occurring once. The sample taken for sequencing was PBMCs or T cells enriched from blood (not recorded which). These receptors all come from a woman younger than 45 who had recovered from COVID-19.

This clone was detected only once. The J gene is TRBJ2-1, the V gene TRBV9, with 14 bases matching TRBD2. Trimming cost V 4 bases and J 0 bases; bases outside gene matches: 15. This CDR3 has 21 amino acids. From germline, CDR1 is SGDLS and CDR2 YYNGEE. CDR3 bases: TGTGCCAGCAGCTTCAGAACTGGACTAGCGGGGGGTAAGAGCTCCTACAATGAGCAGTTCTTC. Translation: CASSFRTGLAGGKSSYNEQFF.

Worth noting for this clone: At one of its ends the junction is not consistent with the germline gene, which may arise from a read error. The CDR3 is CASSLVTGSGNTIYF. The CDR3 bases are TGTGCCAGCAGTTTGGTAACGGGATCCGGAAACACCATATATTTT. The V and J genes are TRBV5-6 and TRBJ1-3; D ambiguous. Germline loops: CDR1 SGHDT, CDR2 YYEEEE. The CDR3 is 15 amino acids.

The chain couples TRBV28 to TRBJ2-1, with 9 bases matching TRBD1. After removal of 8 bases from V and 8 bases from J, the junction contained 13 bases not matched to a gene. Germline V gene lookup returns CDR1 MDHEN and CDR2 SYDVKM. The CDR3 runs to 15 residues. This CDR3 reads CASSRGDRAWDEQFF. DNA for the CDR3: TGTGCCAGCTCCCGGGGGGACAGGGCATGGGATGAGCAGTTCTTC.

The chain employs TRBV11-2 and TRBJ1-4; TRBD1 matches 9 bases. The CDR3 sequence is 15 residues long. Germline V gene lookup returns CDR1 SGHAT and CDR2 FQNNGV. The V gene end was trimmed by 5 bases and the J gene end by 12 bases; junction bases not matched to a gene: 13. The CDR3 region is CASSRLGQGRTQLFF. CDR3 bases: TGTGCCAGCAGCAGACTCGGACAGGGGAGGACGCAACTGTTTTTT. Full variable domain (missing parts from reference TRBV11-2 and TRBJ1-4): EAGVAQSPRYKIIEKRQSVAFWCNPISGHATLYWYQQILGQGPKLLIQFQNNGVVDDSQLPKDRFSAERLKGVDSTLKIQPAKLEDSAVYLCASSRLGQGRTQLFFGSGTQLSVL.

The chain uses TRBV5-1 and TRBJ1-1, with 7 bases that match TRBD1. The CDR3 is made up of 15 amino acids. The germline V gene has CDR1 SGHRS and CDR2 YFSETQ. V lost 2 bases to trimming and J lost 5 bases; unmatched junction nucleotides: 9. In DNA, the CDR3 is TGCGCCAGCAGCTTAGAGACAGGGATGGGTACTGAAGCTTTCTTT. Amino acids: CASSLETGMGTEAFF.

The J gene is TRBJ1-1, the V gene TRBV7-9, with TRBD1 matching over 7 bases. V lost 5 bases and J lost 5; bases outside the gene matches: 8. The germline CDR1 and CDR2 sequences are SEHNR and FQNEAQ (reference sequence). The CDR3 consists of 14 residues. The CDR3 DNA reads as TGTGCCAGCAGCCCTATCAGGGGGAGGACTGAAGCTTTCTTT. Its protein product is CASSPIRGRTEAFF.

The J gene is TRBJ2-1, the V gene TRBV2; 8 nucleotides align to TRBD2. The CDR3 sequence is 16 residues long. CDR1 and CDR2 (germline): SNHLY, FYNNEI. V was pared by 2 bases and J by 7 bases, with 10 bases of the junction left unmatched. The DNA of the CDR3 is TGTGCCAGCAGTGAATGGGCTAGCGGGCATGGTAATGAGCAGTTCTTC. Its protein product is CASSEWASGHGNEQFF.

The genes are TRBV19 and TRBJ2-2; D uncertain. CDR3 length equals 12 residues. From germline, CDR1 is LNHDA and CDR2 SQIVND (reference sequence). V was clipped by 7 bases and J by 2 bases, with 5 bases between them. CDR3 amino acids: CASTHNTGELFF. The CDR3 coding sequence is TGTGCCAGTACCCATAACACCGGGGAGCTGTTTTTT.

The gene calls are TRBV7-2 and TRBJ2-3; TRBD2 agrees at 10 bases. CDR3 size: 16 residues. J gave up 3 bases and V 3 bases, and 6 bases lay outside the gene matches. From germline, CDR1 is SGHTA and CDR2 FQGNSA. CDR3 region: CASSLERGGRTDTQYF. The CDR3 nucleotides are TGTGCCAGCAGCTTGGAGCGGGGGGGCCGAACAGATACGCAGTATTTT. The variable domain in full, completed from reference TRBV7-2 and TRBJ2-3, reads GAGVSQSPSNKVTEKGKDVELRCDPISGHTALYWYRQSLGQGLEFLIYFQGNSAPDKSGLPSDRFSAERTGGSVSTLTIQRTQQEDSAVYLCASSLERGGRTDTQYFGPGTRLTVL.